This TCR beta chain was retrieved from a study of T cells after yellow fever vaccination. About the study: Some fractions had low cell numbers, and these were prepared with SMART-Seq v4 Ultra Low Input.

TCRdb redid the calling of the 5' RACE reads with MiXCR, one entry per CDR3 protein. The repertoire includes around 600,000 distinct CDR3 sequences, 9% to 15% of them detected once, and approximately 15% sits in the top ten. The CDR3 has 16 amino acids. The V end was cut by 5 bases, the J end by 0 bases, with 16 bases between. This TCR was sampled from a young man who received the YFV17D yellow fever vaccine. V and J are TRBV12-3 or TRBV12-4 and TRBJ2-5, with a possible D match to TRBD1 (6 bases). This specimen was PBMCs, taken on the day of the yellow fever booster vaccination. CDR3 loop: CASSTDFRGYQETQYF. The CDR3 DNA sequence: TGTGCCAGCAGTACGGACTTTAGGGGGTACCAAGAGACCCAGTACTTC.